Following are 10 T cell receptor beta chains from one sample sequenced in a study of OX40 agonist ivuxolimab in advanced cancers. Assay used: immunoSEQ multiplex PCR; TCRdb lists only in-frame clones, some missing. The repertoire consists of tens of thousands of clones, with 70% to 90% occurring once and the leading ten covering 15% to 20%. Sequences were derived from CD4+ or CD8+ T cells sorted from blood, sampled in a trial of the OX40 agonist ivuxolimab. The receptors stem from an adult with an advanced solid tumor such as melanoma, head and neck, liver or kidney cancer.

V is TRBV19 and J is TRBJ1-2, with D hard to call. The CDR3 spans 14 residues. Germline-derived CDR1 and CDR2 are LNHDA and SQIVND (reference sequence). V gave up 3 bases and J gave up 7 bases, with 15 bases separating them. CDR3 protein: CASSIGRPEAGYTF. The CDR3 DNA follows: TGTGCCAGTAGTATCGGCCGGCCCGAAGCTGGCTACACCTTC.

The chain couples TRBV15 to TRBJ2-7; D may be TRBD2 (5 bases). Per germline, CDR1 LNHNV and CDR2 YYDKDF (reference sequence). V dropped 2 bases and J dropped 3 bases, with 8 bases sitting between them. The CDR3 has 13 residues. The CDR3 DNA is TGTGCCACCAGCAGAAGAGGGAACTACGAGCAGTACTTC. Amino acids: CATSRRGNYEQYF.

V and J are TRBV19 and TRBJ1-5; possibly TRBD1 for D (6 bases). V lost 7 bases, J lost 7 bases, and 17 bases lay in between. The CDR3 is made up of 14 amino acids. Germline V gene lookup returns CDR1 LNHDA and CDR2 SQIVND (reference sequence). CDR3 in DNA: TGTGCCAGTACTGCTACAGGGTGGGGCCAGCCCCAGCATTTT. Encoded protein: CASTATGWGQPQHF. The variable domain in full, with the rest retrieved from reference TRBV19 and TRBJ1-5, is DGGITQSPKYLFRKEGQNVTLSCEQNLNHDAMYWYRQDPGQGLRLIYYSQIVNDFQKGDIAEGYSVSREKKESFPLTVTSAQKNPTAFYLCASTATGWGQPQHFGDGTRLSIL.

V gene TRBV14 combines with J gene TRBJ1-3; TRBD1 is a possible D gene (5 bases). This CDR3 comprises 15 residues. The V end lost 4 bases, the J end lost 0 bases, and 10 bases lay between the germline ends. CDR1 is SGHDN, CDR2 FVKESK, per germline. CDR3 amino acids: CASSPNGGSGNTIYF. The DNA for the CDR3 is TGTGCCAGCAGCCCAAACGGGGGCTCTGGAAACACCATATATTTT.

This clone was found a few times. The rearrangement links TRBV7-2 to TRBJ2-7, with 15 bases aligning to TRBD2. The V and J ends lost 4 bases and 6 bases, in that order; junction bases with no gene match: 1. Germline CDR1 and CDR2: SGHTA and FQGNSA. This CDR3 comprises 14 residues. The CDR3 is CASSSGLAGGEQYF. CDR3 sequence (DNA): TGTGCCAGCAGCTCGGGACTAGCGGGAGGCGAGCAGTACTTC.

The chain recombines TRBV6-5 with TRBJ2-7, with D perhaps assigned TRBD1 or TRBD2 (5 bases each). Germline V gene data show CDR1 as MNHEY and CDR2 as SVGAGI. The ends were cut back, 5 bases at V and 6 bases at J, with 14 bases in the middle. There are 13 residues in the CDR3. CDR3 DNA sequence: TGTGCCAGCAGTGACCGGGGCCAAGGCGAGCAGTACTTC. Protein sequence: CASSDRGQGEQYF.

This clone appeared once. The rearrangement joins TRBV6-5 to TRBJ2-6; D possibly corresponds to TRBD2 (7 bases). The CDR3 contains 14 residues. Trimming pared 7 bases from V and 4 bases from J, leaving 11 bases between. Germline V gene data show CDR1 as MNHEY and CDR2 as SVGAGI. The CDR3 loop is CASKGGLGANVLTF. CDR3 in DNA: TGTGCCAGCAAGGGGGGGCTCGGGGCCAACGTCCTGACTTTC.

The chain employs TRBV11-3 and TRBJ1-1; a weak D match, TRBD1 (6 bases). Per germline, CDR1 SGHNT and CDR2 YENEEA. The CDR3 is 14 amino acids. Trimming cost V 3 bases and J 1 base, with 9 bases left between them. For the CDR3, the DNA is TGTGCCAGCAGCTTGGACAGTTGGAACACTGAAGCTTTCTTT. Translated, it gives CASSLDSWNTEAFF.

V usage is TRBV6-5 and J usage is TRBJ1-4, with 7 nucleotides matching TRBD1. The CDR3 sequence is 14 residues long. Germline loops: CDR1 MNHEY, CDR2 SVGAGI. Trimming cost V 4 bases and J 5 bases; bases outside gene matches: 4. The CDR3 reads CASSLGQPNEKLFF. CDR3 in DNA: TGTGCCAGCAGTTTGGGACAGCCAAATGAAAAACTGTTTTTT.

The CDR3 loop is CASRDRLAGVSGELFF. The CDR3 nucleotides read TGTGCCAGTAGGGATCGACTAGCGGGAGTATCCGGGGAGCTGTTTTTT. The V call is TRBV19, the J call TRBJ2-2; 12 nucleotides line up with TRBD2. Looked up from germline, CDR1 is LNHDA and CDR2 is SQIVND (reference sequence). The CDR3 loop spans 16 amino acids. With V trimmed by 6 bases and J by 6 bases, 8 bases remained unmatched.